This T cell receptor (beta chain) originates from a study of OX40 agonist ivuxolimab in advanced cancers. Study at large: Patients enrolled in dose escalation were diagnosed with hepatocellular carcinoma, melanoma, renal cell or head and neck cancer. Anti-PD-1, anti-PD-L1 or anti-CTLA-4 therapy given earlier was allowed, and roughly 40% had some.

Broader study findings: Both blood CD4+ and CD8+ T cells showed clonal growth by week 6 at 0.1 to 3.0 mg/kg.

Germline V gene sequence: CDR1 SGHRS, CDR2 YFSETQ. The length of the CDR3 is 11 residues. The V end lost 5 bases, the J end lost 3 bases, and 4 bases lay between the germline ends. The assay was immunoSEQ multiplex PCR, and TCRdb's table has in-frame clones only and misses some. Altogether 20,000 to 30,000 clones are present, under 95% being singletons, with the ten largest covering 49%. Concerning this clone: Its antigen is undetermined.

The chain couples TRBV5-1 to TRBJ2-3, with no clear D. The source is an adult with an advanced solid tumor such as melanoma, head and neck, liver or kidney cancer. Sequenced material: CD4+ or CD8+ T cells sorted from blood, taken in a trial of the OX40 agonist ivuxolimab. CDR3 DNA sequence: TGCGCCAGCAGTCTAACAGATACGCAGTATTTT. Its protein is CASSLTDTQYF. The full variable domain, its missing parts supplied by reference TRBV5-1 and TRBJ2-3, is KAGVTQTPRYLIKTRGQQVTLSCSPISGHRSVSWYQQTPGQGLQFLFEYFSETQRNKGNFPGRFSGRQFSNSRSEMNVSTLELGDSALYLCASSLTDTQYFGPGTRLTVL.